These T cell receptor beta chains were read from a single sample in a study of blood T cell repertoires in COVID-19. Method: immunoSEQ multiplex PCR; TCRdb's copy keeps in-frame clones and lacks some. The data show about 50,000 clones, with 89% seen just once and about 18% held by the top ten. Source material: peripheral blood. The origin of the receptors is a human donor in a cohort sampled during active COVID-19. Both conserved end residues are part of each CDR3. The D gene is left open where the match is weak. The listing skips clone size in some rows; elsewhere it reads once, few, many or a size class.

D,J,size,V,CDR3,DNA
.,TRBJ1-5,.,TRBV7-2,CASSAGTSNQPQHF,TGTGCCAGCAGCGCCGGGACAAGCAATCAGCCCCAGCATTTT
TRBD1,TRBJ2-1,once,TRBV27,CASTPLWDRGYNEQFF,TGTGCCAGCACCCCCCTGTGGGACAGGGGTTACAATGAGCAGTTCTTC
.,TRBJ2-1,once,TRBV4-3,CASSQEGPGNEQFF,TGCGCCAGCAGCCAAGAGGGCCCAGGAAACGAGCAGTTCTTC
TRBD1,TRBJ1-3,.,TRBV5-1,CASSSLTGAGNTIYF,TGCGCCAGCAGCTCTCTAACAGGGGCTGGAAACACCATATATTTT
TRBD1,TRBJ2-2,.,TRBV12-5,CASGLGQGDGGELFF,TGTGCTAGTGGTCTCGGACAGGGCGATGGCGGGGAGCTGTTTTTT
.,TRBJ1-2,.,TRBV2,CASSPQAGLLNYGYTF,TGTGCCAGCAGTCCCCAGGCAGGTCTCCTAAACTATGGCTACACCTTC
.,TRBJ2-5,.,TRBV3-1/TRBV3-2,CASSQDRWSGETQYF,TGTGCCAGCAGCCAAGATAGGTGGAGCGGGGAGACCCAGTACTTC
.,TRBJ1-4,.,TRBV30,CAWSVGGGGEKLFF,TGTGCCTGGAGTGTAGGGGGGGGCGGCGAAAAACTGTTTTTT
.,TRBJ2-2,.,TRBV30,CAWRDGLGDSGELFF,TGTGCCTGGAGAGACGGACTCGGGGACTCCGGGGAGCTGTTTTTT
TRBD1,TRBJ1-5,once,TRBV15,CATGPGTVGFQPQHF,TGTGCCACGGGCCCGGGGACAGTTGGTTTTCAGCCCCAGCATTTT
TRBD2,TRBJ2-1,.,TRBV7-9,CASSFNSGGNLVNEQFF,TGTGCCAGCAGCTTCAATAGCGGGGGGAACCTGGTCAATGAGCAGTTCTTC
TRBD1,TRBJ2-5,.,TRBV3-1/TRBV3-2,CASSQGIGQGDRETQYF,TGTGCCAGCAGCCAAGGAATCGGACAGGGGGACAGGGAGACCCAGTACTTC
TRBD1,TRBJ1-2,.,TRBV25-1,CASSEVGGVYGYTF,TGTGCCAGCAGTGAAGTAGGGGGCGTCTATGGCTACACCTTC
.,TRBJ2-1,.,TRBV7-2,CASSLEAGTFRNNEQFF,TGTGCCAGCAGCTTAGAGGCAGGGACTTTTAGGAACAATGAGCAGTTCTTC
TRBD2,TRBJ2-1,.,TRBV7-2,CASSFSGGMYNEQFF,TGTGCCAGCAGCTTTAGCGGGGGGATGTACAATGAGCAGTTCTTC
TRBD1,TRBJ2-7,.,TRBV5-1,CASSLGGPQTTGKSYEQYF,TGCGCCAGCAGCTTGGGCGGGCCGCAAACGACAGGGAAATCCTACGAGCAGTACTTC